Below are 7 T cell receptor beta chains sequenced from a single sample in a study of blood T cell repertoires in COVID-19. Method: immunoSEQ multiplex PCR; TCRdb's copy keeps in-frame clones and lacks some. This table has 110,000 or so clones, more than 70% appearing once. The sequenced sample consisted of peripheral blood. These receptors were taken from a woman between 70 and 85 years old who had recovered from COVID-19.

Note on this clone: Other nucleotide sequences in the sample specify the same CDR3. The chain carries TRBV19 and TRBJ1-5, with a weak D call TRBD1 (5 bases). The germline V and J ends were trimmed by 3 bases and 2 bases, with 11 bases remaining between them. The V gene's germline CDR1 is LNHDA and CDR2 SQIVND (reference sequence). The CDR3 contains 15 residues. The CDR3 coding sequence is TGTGCCAGTAGTATTGGGCTCAGGGGCAATCAGCCCCAGCATTTT. Its translation is CASSIGLRGNQPQHF.

This chain joins TRBV19 and TRBJ1-5; 7 positions match TRBD1. The V segment lost 4 bases and the J segment 2 bases; nucleotides outside the gene matches: 11. CDR1 LNHDA and CDR2 SQIVND come from the germline V gene (reference sequence). There are 17 residues in the CDR3. The DNA for the CDR3 is TGTGCCAGTAGTACGAATTACTACAGGGGCGGCAATCAGCCCCAGCATTTT. Protein product: CASSTNYYRGGNQPQHF.

On this clone itself: The junction differs from germline at one of its ends, possibly a read error. This chain connects TRBV7-9 to TRBJ2-7, with TRBD2 matching over 7 bases. CDR1 is SEHNR and CDR2 is FQNEAQ in the germline V gene (reference sequence). This CDR3 contains 11 residues. The CDR3 reads CASSSRDYPLF. The CDR3 DNA follows: TGTGCCAGCAGCTCGCGGGACTATCCACTCTTC.

The rearrangement uses TRBV5-5 and TRBJ1-5; D is ambiguous. The CDR3 runs to 13 residues. Germline values: CDR1 SGHKS, CDR2 YYEKEE (reference sequence). The V end lost 2 bases, the J end lost 5 bases, and 8 bases lay between the germline ends. The CDR3 DNA reads as TGTGCCAGCAGCTTTGACACGGATCAGCCCCAGCATTTT. Its protein is CASSFDTDQPQHF. Looking up the rest from reference TRBV5-5 and TRBJ1-5 gives the full variable domain: DAGVTQSPTHLIKTRGQQVTLRCSPISGHKSVSWYQQVLGQGPQFIFQYYEKEERGRGNFPDRFSARQFPNYSSELNVNALLLGDSALYLCASSFDTDQPQHFGDGTRLSIL.

V usage is TRBV6-6 and J usage is TRBJ1-2; D call uncertain. Deletions cut 2 bases from V and 7 bases from J, with 17 bases between. Germline CDR1 reads MNHNY; CDR2 reads SVGAGI (reference sequence). The CDR3 is 15 amino acids. For the CDR3, the DNA is TGTGCCAGCAGTTACGCTAGAGTGGTAGTGAGTGGCTACACCTTC. This gives the protein CASSYARVVVSGYTF.

J is TRBJ2-5 and V is TRBV9, with D possibly matching TRBD2 (5 bases). The CDR3 contains 13 residues. Germline V lookup: CDR1 SGDLS, CDR2 YYNGEE. Trimming removed 0 bases at V and 7 bases at J, with 10 bases between. As DNA, the CDR3 is TGTGCCAGCAGCGTAGTCGGGGTAGGGACCCAGTACTTC. Protein product: CASSVVGVGTQYF.

V gene TRBV29-1 combines with J gene TRBJ2-4; 7 nucleotides line up with TRBD1. J gave up 2 bases and V 7 bases, and 11 bases lay outside the gene matches. Germline CDR1 is SQVTM and CDR2 is ANQGSEA. The CDR3 has 15 residues. The CDR3: CSAFGLGQSKNIQYF. CDR3 sequence (DNA): TGCAGCGCGTTCGGGTTGGGACAGTCCAAAAACATTCAGTACTTC.